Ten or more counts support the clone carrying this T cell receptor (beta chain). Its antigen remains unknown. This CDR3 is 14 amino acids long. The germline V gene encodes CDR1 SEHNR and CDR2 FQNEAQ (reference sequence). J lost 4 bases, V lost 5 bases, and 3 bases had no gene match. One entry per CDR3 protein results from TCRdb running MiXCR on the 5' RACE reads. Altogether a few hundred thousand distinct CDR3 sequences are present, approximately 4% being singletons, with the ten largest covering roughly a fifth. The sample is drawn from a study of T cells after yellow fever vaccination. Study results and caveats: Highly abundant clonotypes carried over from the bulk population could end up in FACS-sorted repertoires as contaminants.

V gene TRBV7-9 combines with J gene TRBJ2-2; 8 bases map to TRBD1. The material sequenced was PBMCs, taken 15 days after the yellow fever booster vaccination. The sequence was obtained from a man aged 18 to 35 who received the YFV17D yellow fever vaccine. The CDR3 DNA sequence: TGTGCCAGCAGCGAACAGGGGGGCACCGGGGAGCTGTTTTTT. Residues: CASSEQGGTGELFF.